This TCR beta chain was identified in a study of T cells in women clearing cervical HPV infection. General study points: TRBV6-7 relative abundance averaged roughly 0.099% in cases and more than 0.15% in controls.

To note about this clone: Its antigen is still unknown. The read halts 3 residues ahead of the CDR3 end, with the missing end drawn from the germline J gene.

This CDR3 region has 12 residues. Germline CDR1 reads SGHTA; CDR2 reads FQGNSA. V shed 4 bases and J shed 6 bases, with 10 bases lying between them. Sequencing was performed with immunoSEQ multiplex PCR; in TCRdb, only in-frame clones are kept and a portion is missing. The repertoire table contains 15,000 to 20,000 clones. This chain connects TRBV7-2 to TRBJ2-7; a possible D gene is TRBD1 (6 bases). The TCR originated in a woman aged 18-70 years with a cervical HPV16 infection that either progressed to CIN3+ or cleared (not recorded which). Sequencing was done on a sample of blood buffy coat. This CDR3 is CASSSTGFEQYF. CDR3 DNA, as far as it was read: TGTGCCAGCAGCTCAACAGGGTTCGAG. The full variable domain, in which reference TRBV7-2 and TRBJ2-7 provide the parts outside the CDR3, is GAGVSQSPSNKVTEKGKDVELRCDPISGHTALYWYRQSLGQGLEFLIYFQGNSAPDKSGLPSDRFSAERTGGSVSTLTIQRTQQEDSAVYLCASSSTGFEQYFGPGTRLTVT.